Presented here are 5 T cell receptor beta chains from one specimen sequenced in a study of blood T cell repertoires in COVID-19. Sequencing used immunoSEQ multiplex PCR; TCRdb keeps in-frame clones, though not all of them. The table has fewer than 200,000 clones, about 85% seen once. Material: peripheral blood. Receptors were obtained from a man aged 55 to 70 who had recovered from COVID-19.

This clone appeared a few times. The CDR3 reads CATRLTRTGELFF. For the CDR3, the DNA is TGCGCCACCCGTCTAACGAGGACCGGGGAGCTGTTTTTT. The chain carries TRBV4-1 and TRBJ2-2; no clear D gene. The CDR3 is 13 residues long. The germline CDR1 and CDR2 sequences are MGHRA and YSYEKL. Trimming shortened V by 10 bases and J by 5 bases, and 14 bases separated the two germline ends.

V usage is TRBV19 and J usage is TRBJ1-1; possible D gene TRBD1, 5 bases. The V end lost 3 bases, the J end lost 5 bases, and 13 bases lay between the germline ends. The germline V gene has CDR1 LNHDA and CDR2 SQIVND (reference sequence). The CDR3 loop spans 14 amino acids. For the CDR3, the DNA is TGTGCCAGTAGTATGGTTACTGGGGGGACTGAAGCTTTCTTT. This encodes CASSMVTGGTEAFF.

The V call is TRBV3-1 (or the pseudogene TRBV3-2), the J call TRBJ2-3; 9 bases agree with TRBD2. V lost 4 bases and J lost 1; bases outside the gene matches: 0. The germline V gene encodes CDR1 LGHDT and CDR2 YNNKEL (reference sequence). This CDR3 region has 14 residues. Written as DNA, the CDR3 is TGTGCCAGCAGCCGCGGGGGGGGCACAGATACGCAGTATTTT. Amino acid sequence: CASSRGGGTDTQYF.

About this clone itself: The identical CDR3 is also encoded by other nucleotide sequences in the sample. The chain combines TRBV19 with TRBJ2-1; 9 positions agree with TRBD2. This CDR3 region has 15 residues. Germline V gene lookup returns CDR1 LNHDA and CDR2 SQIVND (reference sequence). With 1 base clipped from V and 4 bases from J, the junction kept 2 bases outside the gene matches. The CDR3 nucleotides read TGTGCCAGTAGTATAGGAGCGGGAGGATACAATGAGCAGTTCTTC. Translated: CASSIGAGGYNEQFF.

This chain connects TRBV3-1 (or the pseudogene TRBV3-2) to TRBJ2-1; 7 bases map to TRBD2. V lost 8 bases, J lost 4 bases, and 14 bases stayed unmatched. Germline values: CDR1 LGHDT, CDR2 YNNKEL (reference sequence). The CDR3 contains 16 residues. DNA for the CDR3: TGTGCCAGCGGCCGTGGAGGCAGCGGGGCGTACAATGAGCAGTTCTTC. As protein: CASGRGGSGAYNEQFF.